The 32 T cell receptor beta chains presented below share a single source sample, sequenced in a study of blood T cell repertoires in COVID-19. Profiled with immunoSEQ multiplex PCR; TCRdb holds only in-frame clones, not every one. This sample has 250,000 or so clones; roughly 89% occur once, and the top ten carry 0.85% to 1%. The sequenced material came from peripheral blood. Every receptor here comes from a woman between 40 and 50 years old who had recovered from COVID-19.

The CDR3 nucleotides read TGTGCCAGCAGCCATCAGGGAACGGTGGGGGGATGGGCCTACGAGCAGTACTTC. The encoded protein is CASSHQGTVGGWAYEQYF. J is TRBJ2-7 and V is TRBV3-1 (or the pseudogene TRBV3-2), with D possibly matching TRBD2 (6 bases). With 3 bases removed from V and 2 bases from J, the gap between germline ends came to 23 bases. This CDR3 is built from 18 residues. CDR1 is LGHDT, CDR2 YNNKEL, per germline (reference sequence).

The CDR3 is CATEGQDTDTQYF. Here the CDR3 DNA reads TGTGCCACCGAAGGACAGGACACAGATACGCAGTATTTT. The chain has TRBV24-1 and TRBJ2-3, with TRBD1 matching over 7 bases. J was trimmed by 2 bases and V by 9 bases; bases with no gene match: 4. The CDR3 is made up of 13 amino acids. CDR1 is KGHDR, CDR2 SFDVKD, per germline.

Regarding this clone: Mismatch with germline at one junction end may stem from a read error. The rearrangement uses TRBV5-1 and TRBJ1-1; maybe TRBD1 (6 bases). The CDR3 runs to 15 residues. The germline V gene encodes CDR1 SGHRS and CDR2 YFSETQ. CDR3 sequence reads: CASRLGGTMNTEAFF. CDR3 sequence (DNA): TGCGCCAGCAGGTTGGGAGGGACAATGAACACTGAAGCTTTCTTT.

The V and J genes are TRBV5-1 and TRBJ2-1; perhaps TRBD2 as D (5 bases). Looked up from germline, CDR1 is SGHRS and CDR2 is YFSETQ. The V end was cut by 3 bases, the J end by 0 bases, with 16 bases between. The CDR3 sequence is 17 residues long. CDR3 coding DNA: TGCGCCAGCAGCTGGATCCGGGCGGGCAGCTCCTACAATGAGCAGTTCTTC. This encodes CASSWIRAGSSYNEQFF. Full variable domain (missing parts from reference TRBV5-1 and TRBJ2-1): KAGVTQTPRYLIKTRGQQVTLSCSPISGHRSVSWYQQTPGQGLQFLFEYFSETQRNKGNFPGRFSGRQFSNSRSEMNVSTLELGDSALYLCASSWIRAGSSYNEQFFGPGTRLTVL.

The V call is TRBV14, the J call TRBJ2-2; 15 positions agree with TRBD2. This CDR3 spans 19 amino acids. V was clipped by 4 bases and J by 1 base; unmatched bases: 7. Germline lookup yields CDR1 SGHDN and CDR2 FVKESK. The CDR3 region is CASSRGLAGGRMNTGELFF. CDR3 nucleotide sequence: TGTGCCAGCAGCCGCGGACTAGCGGGAGGGCGGATGAACACCGGGGAGCTGTTTTTT.

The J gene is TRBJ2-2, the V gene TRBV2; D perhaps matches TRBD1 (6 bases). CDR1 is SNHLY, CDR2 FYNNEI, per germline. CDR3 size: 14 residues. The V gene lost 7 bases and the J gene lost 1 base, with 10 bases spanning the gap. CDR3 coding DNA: TGTGCCAGCATGGGGGCCAGGAACACCGGGGAGCTGTTTTTT. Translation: CASMGARNTGELFF.

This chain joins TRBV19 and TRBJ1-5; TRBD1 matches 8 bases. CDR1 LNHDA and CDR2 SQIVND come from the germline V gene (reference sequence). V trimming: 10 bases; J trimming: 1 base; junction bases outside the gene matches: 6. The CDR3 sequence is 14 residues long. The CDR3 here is CATGQEGSNQPQHF. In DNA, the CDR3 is TGTGCCACGGGACAGGAGGGGAGCAATCAGCCCCAGCATTTT.

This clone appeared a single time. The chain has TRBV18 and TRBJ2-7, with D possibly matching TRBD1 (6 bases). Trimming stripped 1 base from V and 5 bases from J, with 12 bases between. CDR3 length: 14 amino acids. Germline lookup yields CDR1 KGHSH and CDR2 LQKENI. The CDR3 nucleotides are TGTGCCAGCTCACCACAAGGCCGGGACAACGAGCAGTACTTC. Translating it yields CASSPQGRDNEQYF.

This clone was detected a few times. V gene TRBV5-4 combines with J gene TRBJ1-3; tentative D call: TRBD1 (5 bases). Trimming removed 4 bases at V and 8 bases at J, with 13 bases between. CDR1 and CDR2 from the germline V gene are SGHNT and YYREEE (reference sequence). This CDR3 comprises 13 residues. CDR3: CASSTREADTIYF. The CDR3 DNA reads TGTGCCAGCAGCACCAGGGAGGCGGACACCATATATTTT.

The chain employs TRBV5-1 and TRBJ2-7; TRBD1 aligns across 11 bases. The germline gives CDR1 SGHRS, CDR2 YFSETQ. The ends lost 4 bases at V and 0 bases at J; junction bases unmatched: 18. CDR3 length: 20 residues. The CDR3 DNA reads TGCGCCAGCAGCCAACGACCCAAAACCGGGACAGGGGGAAGCTCCTACGAGCAGTACTTC. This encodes CASSQRPKTGTGGSSYEQYF.

The CDR3 spells CASSPVDRDRYEQYF. CDR3 coding DNA: TGTGCCAGCTCACCAGTTGACAGAGATCGCTACGAGCAGTACTTC. The chain joins TRBV18 to TRBJ2-7; possible D gene TRBD1, 5 bases. The CDR3 runs to 15 residues. V shed 2 bases and J shed 3 bases, with 14 bases lying between them. Germline lookup yields CDR1 KGHSH and CDR2 LQKENI. Looking up the rest from reference TRBV18 and TRBJ2-7 gives the full variable domain: NAGVMQNPRHLVRRRGQEARLRCSPMKGHSHVYWYRQLPEEGLKFMVYLQKENIIDESGMPKERFSAEFPKEGPSILRIQQVVRGDSAAYFCASSPVDRDRYEQYFGPGTRLTVT.

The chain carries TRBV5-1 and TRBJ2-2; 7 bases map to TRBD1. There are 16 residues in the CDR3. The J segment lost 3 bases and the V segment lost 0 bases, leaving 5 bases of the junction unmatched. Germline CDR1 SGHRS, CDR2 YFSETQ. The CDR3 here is CASSLDPTGDTGELFF. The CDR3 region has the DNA TGCGCCAGCAGCTTGGACCCCACAGGGGACACCGGGGAGCTGTTTTTT.

The CDR3 nucleotides are TGTGCCAGCAGTTTATGGACAGCTCAAGAGACCCAGTACTTC. The encoded protein is CASSLWTAQETQYF. The chain links TRBV28 to TRBJ2-5, with a possible D match to TRBD1 (5 bases). Trimming stripped 0 bases from V and 2 bases from J, with 7 bases between. CDR3 length: 14 residues. From germline, CDR1 is MDHEN and CDR2 SYDVKM.

The CDR3 loop is CASEAGSSYEQYF. In DNA, the CDR3 is TGTGCCTCCGAGGCGGGGAGCTCCTACGAGCAGTACTTC. The chain links TRBV2 to TRBJ2-7; a weak D match, TRBD2 (6 bases). The V gene's germline CDR1 is SNHLY and CDR2 FYNNEI. The CDR3 runs to 13 residues. V lost 11 bases and J lost 0, with 14 bases in between. Full variable domain (rest looked up from reference TRBV2 and TRBJ2-7): EPEVTQTPSHQVTQMGQEVILRCVPISNHLYFYWYRQILGQKVEFLVSFYNNEISEKSEIFDDQFSVERPDGSNFTLKIRSTKLEDSAMYFCASEAGSSYEQYFGPGTRLTVT.

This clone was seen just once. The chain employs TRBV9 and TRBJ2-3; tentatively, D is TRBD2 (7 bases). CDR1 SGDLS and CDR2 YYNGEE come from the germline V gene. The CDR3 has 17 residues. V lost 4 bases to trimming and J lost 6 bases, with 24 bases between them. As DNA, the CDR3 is TGTGCCAGCAGCCCTCGGGGGGCTAGCGGCCTGCTGGATACGCAGTATTTT. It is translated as CASSPRGASGLLDTQYF.

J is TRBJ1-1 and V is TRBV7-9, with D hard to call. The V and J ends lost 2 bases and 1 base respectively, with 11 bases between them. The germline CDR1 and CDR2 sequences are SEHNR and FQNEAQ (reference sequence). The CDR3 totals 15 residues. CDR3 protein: CASSLTAGGNTEAFF. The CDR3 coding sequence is TGTGCCAGCAGCTTAACCGCGGGAGGGAACACTGAAGCTTTCTTT.

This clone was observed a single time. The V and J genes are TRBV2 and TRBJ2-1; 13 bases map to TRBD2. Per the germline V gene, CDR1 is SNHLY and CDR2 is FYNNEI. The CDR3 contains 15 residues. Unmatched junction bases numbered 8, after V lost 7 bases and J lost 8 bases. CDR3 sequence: CASNRLAGGKDEQFF. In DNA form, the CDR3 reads TGTGCCAGCAACCGACTAGCGGGAGGAAAAGATGAGCAGTTCTTC.

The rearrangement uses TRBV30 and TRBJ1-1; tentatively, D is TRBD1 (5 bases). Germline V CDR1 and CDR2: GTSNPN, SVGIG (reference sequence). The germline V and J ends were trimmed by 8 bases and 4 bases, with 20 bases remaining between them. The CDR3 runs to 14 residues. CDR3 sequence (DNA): TGTGCCCGTACTCAGACAGTAAAAGGCACTGAAGCTTTCTTT. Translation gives CARTQTVKGTEAFF.

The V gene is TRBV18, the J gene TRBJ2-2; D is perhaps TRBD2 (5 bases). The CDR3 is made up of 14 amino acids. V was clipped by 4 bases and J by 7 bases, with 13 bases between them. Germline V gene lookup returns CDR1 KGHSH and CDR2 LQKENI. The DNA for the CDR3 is TGTGCCAGCTCACGAGCGGACGCTGGCGGGGAGCTGTTTTTT. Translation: CASSRADAGGELFF.

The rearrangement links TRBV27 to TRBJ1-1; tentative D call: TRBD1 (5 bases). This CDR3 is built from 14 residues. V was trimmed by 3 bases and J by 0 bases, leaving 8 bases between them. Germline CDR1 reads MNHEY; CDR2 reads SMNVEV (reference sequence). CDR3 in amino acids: CASSFDRMNTEAFF. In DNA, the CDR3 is TGTGCCAGCAGTTTCGACAGAATGAACACTGAAGCTTTCTTT.

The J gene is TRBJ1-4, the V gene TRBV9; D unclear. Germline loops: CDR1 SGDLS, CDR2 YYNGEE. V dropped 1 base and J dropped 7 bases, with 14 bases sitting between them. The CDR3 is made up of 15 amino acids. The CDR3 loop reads CASSVLGSPVEKLFF. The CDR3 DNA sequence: TGTGCCAGCAGCGTACTGGGCAGCCCCGTTGAAAAACTGTTTTTT.

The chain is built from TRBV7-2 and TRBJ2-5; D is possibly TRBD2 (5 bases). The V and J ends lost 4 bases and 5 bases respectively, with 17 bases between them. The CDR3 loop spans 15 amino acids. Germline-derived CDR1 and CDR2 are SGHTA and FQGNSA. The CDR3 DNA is TGTGCCAGCAGCTCTGGAGGCGTACGGGCGGAGACCCAGTACTTC. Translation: CASSSGGVRAETQYF.

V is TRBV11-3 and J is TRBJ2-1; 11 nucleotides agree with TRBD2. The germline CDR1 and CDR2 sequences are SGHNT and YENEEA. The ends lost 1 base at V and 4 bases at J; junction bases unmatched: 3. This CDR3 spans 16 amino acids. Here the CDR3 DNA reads TGTGCCAGCAGCTTAGGGGGGACTAGCGGTTACAATGAGCAGTTCTTC. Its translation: CASSLGGTSGYNEQFF.

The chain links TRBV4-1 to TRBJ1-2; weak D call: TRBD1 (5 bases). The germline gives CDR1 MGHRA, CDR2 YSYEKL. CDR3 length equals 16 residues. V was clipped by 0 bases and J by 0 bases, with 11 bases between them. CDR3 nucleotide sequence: TGCGCCAGCAGCCAAGAGGGGTACAGGACTAACTATGGCTACACCTTC. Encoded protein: CASSQEGYRTNYGYTF.

The CDR3 DNA reads as TGTGCCAGCAGCCATGGGACAGGGGCTAACAATGAGCAGTTCTTC. Its translation: CASSHGTGANNEQFF. The rearrangement joins TRBV11-2 to TRBJ2-1; 10 bases align to TRBD1. Germline V gene lookup returns CDR1 SGHAT and CDR2 FQNNGV. Unmatched junction bases numbered 6, after V lost 5 bases and J lost 5 bases. CDR3 length: 15 residues.

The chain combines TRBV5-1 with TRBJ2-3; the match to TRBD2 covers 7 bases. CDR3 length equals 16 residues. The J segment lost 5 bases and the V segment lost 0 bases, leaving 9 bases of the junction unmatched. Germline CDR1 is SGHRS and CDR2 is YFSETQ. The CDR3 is CASSLEPAGAEDTQYF. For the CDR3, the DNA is TGCGCCAGCAGCTTGGAACCGGCGGGAGCGGAAGATACGCAGTATTTT.

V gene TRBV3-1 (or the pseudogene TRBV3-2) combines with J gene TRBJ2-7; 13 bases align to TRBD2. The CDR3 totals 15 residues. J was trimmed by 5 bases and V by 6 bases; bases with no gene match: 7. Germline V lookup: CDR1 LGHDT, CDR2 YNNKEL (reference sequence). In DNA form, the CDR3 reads TGTGCCAGCAGGGAGACTAGCGGGAGGCACCACGAGCAGTACTTC. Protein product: CASRETSGRHHEQYF.

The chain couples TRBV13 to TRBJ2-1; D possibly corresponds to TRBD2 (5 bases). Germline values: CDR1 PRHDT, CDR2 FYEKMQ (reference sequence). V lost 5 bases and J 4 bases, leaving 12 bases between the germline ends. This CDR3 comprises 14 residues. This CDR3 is CASSSRGVYNEQFF. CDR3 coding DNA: TGTGCCAGCAGCAGTCGGGGAGTTTACAATGAGCAGTTCTTC.

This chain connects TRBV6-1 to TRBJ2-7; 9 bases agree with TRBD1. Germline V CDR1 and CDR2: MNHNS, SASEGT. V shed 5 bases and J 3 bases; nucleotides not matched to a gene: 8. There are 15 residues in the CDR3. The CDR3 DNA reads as TGTGCCAGCAGTTCCCCGGGACAGGGTATCTACGAGCAGTACTTC. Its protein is CASSSPGQGIYEQYF.

Here the CDR3 DNA reads TGCGCCAGCAGCTTAGGGAGCGGGAGTGGGTTGGAGACCCAGTACTTC. Residues: CASSLGSGSGLETQYF. This chain joins TRBV5-1 and TRBJ2-5; 8 bases are shared with TRBD2. The germline V gene encodes CDR1 SGHRS and CDR2 YFSETQ. Trimming took 2 bases from V and 5 from J; bases not matched to a gene: 11. This CDR3 is 16 amino acids long.

The CDR3 reads CASSFELQGSDEQYF. The CDR3 DNA follows: TGCGCCAGCAGCTTCGAATTACAGGGTAGTGACGAGCAGTACTTC. The V and J genes are TRBV5-1 and TRBJ2-7, with D perhaps matching TRBD1 (6 bases). Germline values: CDR1 SGHRS, CDR2 YFSETQ. The V gene lost 2 bases and the J gene lost 5 bases, with 17 bases spanning the gap. CDR3 length: 15 residues.

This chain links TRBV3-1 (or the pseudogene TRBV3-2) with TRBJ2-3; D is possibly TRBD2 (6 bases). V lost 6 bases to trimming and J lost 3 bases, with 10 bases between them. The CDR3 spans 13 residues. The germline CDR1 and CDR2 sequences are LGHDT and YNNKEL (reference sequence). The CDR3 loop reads CASSPGTTDTQYF. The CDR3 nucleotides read TGTGCCAGCAGTCCCGGGACTACAGATACGCAGTATTTT.